This T cell receptor (beta chain) was recorded in a study of T cell responses to AZD1222 COVID-19 vaccine. This CDR3 comprises 14 residues. Germline V gene sequence: CDR1 MNHEY, CDR2 SVGEGT. Trimming took 4 bases from V and 0 from J, leaving 9 bases between them. This clone was seen only once. Its specificity is unknown. The repertoire was sequenced with immunoSEQ multiplex PCR; TCRdb's copy has only in-frame clones and lacks some. Of 100,000 to 150,000 clones listed, 75% to 90% were seen once; the top ten hold roughly 6%. Points from the study as a whole: AZD1222 recipients seropositive at baseline numbered only five to seven.

The source of this sequence is an adult in good health. The input for sequencing was peripheral blood, taken on day 0 of AZD1222 vaccination. The genes are TRBV6-2 or TRBV6-3 and TRBJ1-1; D is uncertain. CDR3 residues: CASSLTHLNTEAFF. In DNA form, the CDR3 reads TGTGCCAGCAGTTTAACACACCTGAACACTGAAGCTTTCTTT.